This T cell receptor (beta chain) was sequenced in a study of beta chain features in type 1 diabetes. At the level of the study: The samples had approximately 110 million sorted cells examined in all. Study outcomes and limitations: When cDNA is sequenced, cells with high TCR expression could be over-represented.

CD45RO/CCR7/CD25/CD127/CD95/CD27 separated CD4+ naive, central memory, regulatory and stem cell-like memory cells by sorting. Purity (above 98%) was reached by all sorted populations. This CDR3 has 14 amino acids. Germline CDR1 reads SNHLY; CDR2 reads FYNNEI. V was clipped by 3 bases and J by 2 bases, with 9 bases between them. This clone was observed a few times. The antigen remains undetermined. Expressed TCRB transcripts were sequenced because the isolated RNA had all been reverse transcribed beforehand. TCRdb keeps only in-frame clones here, not all; method: immunoSEQ multiplex PCR. The sample lists roughly 400,000 clones, roughly 15% seen once, with approximately 0.02% in the top ten.

The chain couples TRBV2 to TRBJ2-3, with a possible D match to TRBD2 (5 bases). Sequencing was carried out using naive CD4+ T cells from blood. The TCR originated in a woman under 30 in good health. As DNA, the CDR3 is TGTGCCAGCAGTGAGAGCGGATACACAGATACGCAGTATTTT. Its protein is CASSESGYTDTQYF.